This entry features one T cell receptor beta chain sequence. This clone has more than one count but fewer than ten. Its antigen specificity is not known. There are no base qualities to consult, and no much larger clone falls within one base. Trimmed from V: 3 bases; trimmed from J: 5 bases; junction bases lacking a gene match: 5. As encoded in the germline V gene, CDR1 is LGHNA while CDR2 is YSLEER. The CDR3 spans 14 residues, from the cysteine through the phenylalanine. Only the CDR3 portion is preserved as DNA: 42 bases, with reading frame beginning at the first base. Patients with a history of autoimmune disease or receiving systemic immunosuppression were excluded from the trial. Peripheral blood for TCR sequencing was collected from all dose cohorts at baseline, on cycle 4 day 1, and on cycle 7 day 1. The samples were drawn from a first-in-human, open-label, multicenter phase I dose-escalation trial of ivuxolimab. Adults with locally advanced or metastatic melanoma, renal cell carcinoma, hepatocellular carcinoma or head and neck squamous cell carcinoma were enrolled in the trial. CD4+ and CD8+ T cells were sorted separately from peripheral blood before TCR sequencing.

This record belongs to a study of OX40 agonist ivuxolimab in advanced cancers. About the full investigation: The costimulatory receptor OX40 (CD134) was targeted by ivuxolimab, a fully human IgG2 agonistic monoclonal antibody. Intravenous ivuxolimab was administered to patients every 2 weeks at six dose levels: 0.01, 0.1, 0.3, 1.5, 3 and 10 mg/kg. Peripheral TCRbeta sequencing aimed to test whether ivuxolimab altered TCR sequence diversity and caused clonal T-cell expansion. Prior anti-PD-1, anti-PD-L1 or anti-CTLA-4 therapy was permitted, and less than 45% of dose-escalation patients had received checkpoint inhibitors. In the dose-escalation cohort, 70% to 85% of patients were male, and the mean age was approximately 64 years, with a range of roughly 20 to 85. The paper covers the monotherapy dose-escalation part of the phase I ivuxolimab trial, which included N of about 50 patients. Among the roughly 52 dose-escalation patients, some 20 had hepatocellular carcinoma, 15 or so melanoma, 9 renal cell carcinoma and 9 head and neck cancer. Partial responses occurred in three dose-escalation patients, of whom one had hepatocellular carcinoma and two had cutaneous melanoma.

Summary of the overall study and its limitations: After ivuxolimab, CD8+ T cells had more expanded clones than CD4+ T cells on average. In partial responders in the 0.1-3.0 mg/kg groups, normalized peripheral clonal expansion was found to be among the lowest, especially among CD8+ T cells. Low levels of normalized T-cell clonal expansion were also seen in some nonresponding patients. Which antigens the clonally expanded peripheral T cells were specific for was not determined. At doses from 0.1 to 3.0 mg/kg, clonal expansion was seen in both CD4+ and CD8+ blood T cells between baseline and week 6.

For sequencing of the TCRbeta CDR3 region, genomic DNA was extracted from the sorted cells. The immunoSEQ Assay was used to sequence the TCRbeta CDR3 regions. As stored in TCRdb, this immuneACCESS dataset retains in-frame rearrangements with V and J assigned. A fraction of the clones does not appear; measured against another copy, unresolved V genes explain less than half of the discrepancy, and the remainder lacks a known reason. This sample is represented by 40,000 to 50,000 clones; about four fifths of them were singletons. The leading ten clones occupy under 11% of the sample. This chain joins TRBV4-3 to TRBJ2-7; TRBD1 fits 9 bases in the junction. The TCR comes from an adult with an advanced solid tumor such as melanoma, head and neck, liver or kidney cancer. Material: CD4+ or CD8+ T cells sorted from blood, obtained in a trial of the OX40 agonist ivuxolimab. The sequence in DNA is TGCGCCAGCAGCCAGGGACAGGGTAAACACGAGCAGTACTTC. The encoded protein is CASSQGQGKHEQYF.